This TCR beta chain originates from a study of cytomegalovirus exposure and HLA in healthy donors. About the study: Early on, a data release was issued that held some 91 million unique TCRs from HLA-typed donors. Study findings and constraints: As a later analysis showed, several of the most significant clusters appeared to be linked to common viral pathogens.

A multiplex PCR was run with 60 Vbeta primers and 13 Jbeta primers. The table came from immunoSEQ multiplex PCR; TCRdb's copy has only in-frame clones and leaves some out. The table lists about 77,000 clones, over 65% of them singletons. On this clone itself: Its cognate antigen is unknown.

J gave up 0 bases and V 5 bases, and 14 bases lay outside the gene matches. The germline CDR1 and CDR2 sequences are LNHNV and YYDKDF (reference sequence). CDR3 size: 19 residues. The rearrangement links TRBV15 to TRBJ2-3; 10 bases are a match to TRBD1. The TCR was taken from a man between 35 and 55 years old in good health and CMV-seronegative. The sequenced sample was PBMCs. CDR3 sequence (DNA): TGTGCCACCAGCTTCCGGGACAGGGGTGTTTCGTGGAGCACAGATACGCAGTATTTT. Its protein product is CATSFRDRGVSWSTDTQYF.